These T cell receptor beta chains were read from a single sample in a study of beta chain features in type 1 diabetes. Generated by immunoSEQ multiplex PCR, the TCRdb table keeps only in-frame clones and is missing some. The sample carries around 430,000 clones, roughly 31% recorded once. The specimen sequenced was naive CD4+ T cells from blood. The receptor source for this set is a man aged 18 to 35 in good health. The CDR3 runs from the conserved cysteine through the conserved F or W. Fields, in order: V gene, J gene, CDR3 protein.

v_gene: TRBV5-1; j_gene: TRBJ2-3; CDR3aa: CASSLASDTQYF
v_gene: TRBV11-2; j_gene: TRBJ2-7; CDR3aa: CASSLVPAGPYEQYF
v_gene: TRBV9; j_gene: TRBJ2-1; CDR3aa: CASSVSWGPEQFF
v_gene: TRBV6-5; j_gene: TRBJ2-7; CDR3aa: CASSYSTSGRTEQYF
v_gene: TRBV7-9; j_gene: TRBJ2-7; CDR3aa: CASSLGGTSGRAYEQYF
v_gene: TRBV6-5; j_gene: TRBJ2-7; CDR3aa: CASRQDGTYEQYF
v_gene: TRBV9; j_gene: TRBJ2-1; CDR3aa: CASSVVGGAYNEQFF
v_gene: TRBV5-1; j_gene: TRBJ2-7; CDR3aa: CASSLDRGGYEQYF
v_gene: TRBV4-1; j_gene: TRBJ2-5; CDR3aa: CASSQRRGLAGETQYF
v_gene: TRBV29-1; j_gene: TRBJ1-2; CDR3aa: CSVEVILRDRYYGYTF
v_gene: TRBV5-1; j_gene: TRBJ2-2; CDR3aa: CASSLESGRTGELFF
v_gene: TRBV7-2; j_gene: TRBJ2-1; CDR3aa: CASSPIGPQFF
v_gene: TRBV30; j_gene: TRBJ1-5; CDR3aa: CAWRGLGAGQPQHF
v_gene: TRBV5-1; j_gene: TRBJ2-3; CDR3aa: CASSPSTARGDTQYF
v_gene: TRBV5-4; j_gene: TRBJ2-1; CDR3aa: CASSSIRGSSYNEQFF
v_gene: TRBV28; j_gene: TRBJ2-3; CDR3aa: CASSLAPAGGTQYF
v_gene: TRBV2; j_gene: TRBJ2-7; CDR3aa: CASSAQGLAEGEQYF
v_gene: TRBV30; j_gene: TRBJ1-5; CDR3aa: CAWARQNNQPQHF
v_gene: TRBV7-8; j_gene: TRBJ2-7; CDR3aa: CASSLSLRDDEQYF
v_gene: TRBV30; j_gene: TRBJ2-1; CDR3aa: CACRVAQYYNEQFF
v_gene: TRBV25-1; j_gene: TRBJ2-5; CDR3aa: CASSERAAVGGETQYF
v_gene: TRBV29-1; j_gene: TRBJ2-5; CDR3aa: CSVGWRDRNLQETQYF
v_gene: TRBV5-1; j_gene: TRBJ2-3; CDR3aa: CASRRDSTDTQYF
v_gene: TRBV30; j_gene: TRBJ2-1; CDR3aa: CAWSPTENEQFF
v_gene: TRBV25-1; j_gene: TRBJ1-1; CDR3aa: CASSELAGTEAFF